What follows are 15 T cell receptor beta chains derived from one specimen sequenced in a study of cytomegalovirus exposure and HLA in healthy donors (dated by TCRdb to the late 2010s). Library preparation was by the immunoSEQ multiplex PCR assay. A mixture of 60 forward primers for TCR Vbeta segments and 13 reverse primers for TCR Jbeta segments was used in the multiplex PCR. TCRdb's version of the immuneACCESS table is confined to in-frame rearrangements and falls short of the full clone set. An unresolved V gene accounts for under half of the shortfall where checked; the remainder is of unknown origin. This sample has more than 250,000 clones in its table, and about 87% of those were observed once. Roughly 2.3% of the sample is held by the ten biggest clonotypes. Sequencing used PBMCs. The receptors originated from a young woman in good health and CMV-seronegative.

This clone was found once. The chain has TRBV27 and TRBJ2-2, with 9 nucleotides matching TRBD1. The CDR3 is made up of 15 amino acids. J gave up 7 bases and V 4 bases, and 7 bases lay outside the gene matches. The V gene's germline CDR1 is MNHEY and CDR2 SMNVEV (reference sequence). In DNA, the CDR3 is TGTGCCAGCAGTTCACAGGGGGCTGGGCACGGGGAGCTGTTTTTT. Protein: CASSSQGAGHGELFF.

In its sample, this clone was seen once. The chain couples TRBV28 to TRBJ2-5; weak D call: TRBD2 (6 bases). V was trimmed by 3 bases and J by 4 bases, leaving 12 bases between them. Germline assignment: CDR1 MDHEN and CDR2 SYDVKM. The CDR3 spans 14 residues. The CDR3 region has the DNA TGTGCCAGCAGTTTGGCGGGGCCAGTAGAGACCCAGTACTTC. Protein sequence: CASSLAGPVETQYF.

The V call is TRBV5-4, the J call TRBJ2-3; 10 bases fit TRBD2. The junction had 8 bases not matched to a gene; V was cut back by 0 bases and J by 4 bases. Per the germline V gene, CDR1 is SGHNT and CDR2 is YYREEE (reference sequence). The CDR3 covers 17 residues. In nucleotides, the CDR3 is TGTGCCAGCAGCTTGGGTGGTAGCGGGGGGAGGGCAGATACGCAGTATTTT. Translated: CASSLGGSGGRADTQYF.

The V call is TRBV10-3, the J call TRBJ2-1; maybe TRBD2 (7 bases). Trimming stripped 6 bases from V and 10 bases from J, with 13 bases between. The CDR3 totals 12 residues. The V gene's germline CDR1 is ENHRY and CDR2 SYGVKD. DNA for the CDR3: TGTGCCATCAGCCCGGGGGGCTGGGAGCAGTTCTTC. This sequence encodes CAISPGGWEQFF.

V is TRBV9 and J is TRBJ2-1, with 7 bases fitting TRBD2. This CDR3 is 19 amino acids long. J lost 7 bases, V lost 3 bases, and 22 bases had no gene match. Looked up from germline, CDR1 is SGDLS and CDR2 is YYNGEE. For the CDR3, the DNA is TGTGCCAGCAGCGCTTTCTGGGGGGGGGAATCGCGGCATGTGAATGAGCAGTTCTTC. This encodes CASSAFWGGESRHVNEQFF.

V usage is TRBV13 and J usage is TRBJ1-2; TRBD1 might be the D (5 bases). V lost 4 bases, J lost 2 bases, and 17 bases lay in between. The CDR3 has 16 residues. The germline V gene has CDR1 PRHDT and CDR2 FYEKMQ (reference sequence). The CDR3 is CASSYLGWQGNYGYTF. CDR3 DNA: TGTGCCAGCAGCTACCTCGGGTGGCAGGGCAACTATGGCTACACCTTC.

This CDR3 is CAWSVGRGEQYF. CDR3 coding DNA: TGTGCCTGGAGTGTAGGCAGGGGCGAGCAGTACTTC. The rearrangement links TRBV30 to TRBJ2-7, with D maybe TRBD1 (6 bases). Trimming removed 0 bases from V and 6 bases from J, with 9 bases in between. From germline, CDR1 is GTSNPN and CDR2 SVGIG (reference sequence). There are 12 residues in the CDR3.

J is TRBJ2-1 and V is TRBV9; 8 bases match TRBD2. There are 15 residues in the CDR3. V lost 4 bases and J lost 0; bases outside the gene matches: 3. Germline loops: CDR1 SGDLS, CDR2 YYNGEE. The CDR3 spells CASSPGGASYNEQFF. The CDR3 bases are TGTGCCAGCAGCCCCGGGGGGGCCTCCTACAATGAGCAGTTCTTC.

The rearrangement links TRBV2 to TRBJ1-2; D perhaps matches TRBD1 (6 bases). CDR1 and CDR2 (germline): SNHLY, FYNNEI. With 9 bases removed from V and 8 bases from J, the gap between germline ends came to 16 bases. The length of the CDR3 is 12 residues. The DNA for the CDR3 is TGTGCCAGAGGGGGGGGCGCGGGCGGCTACACCTTC. Translated, it gives CARGGGAGGYTF.

The chain is built from TRBV5-4 and TRBJ2-6; tentatively, D is TRBD1 (5 bases). The CDR3 sequence is 14 residues long. Between the trimmed V and J ends, which lost 7 bases and 7 bases, there was a span of 15 bases. CDR1 SGHNT and CDR2 YYREEE come from the germline V gene (reference sequence). This chain's CDR3 is CASLPLGEANVLTF. In nucleotides, the CDR3 is TGTGCCAGCCTCCCCTTAGGGGAAGCCAACGTCCTGACTTTC.

The chain uses TRBV5-1 and TRBJ2-7; TRBD2 matches at 7 bases. The CDR3 has 16 amino acids. Per germline, CDR1 SGHRS and CDR2 YFSETQ. Losses at the gene ends were 0 bases for V and 5 bases for J; bases not matched to a gene: 11. DNA of the CDR3: TGCGCCAGCAGCTTGGCCCGGGGGGAACGATTCCACGAGCAGTACTTC. Translated, it gives CASSLARGERFHEQYF.

The V and J genes are TRBV12-5 and TRBJ2-1; the D gene is possibly TRBD2 (6 bases). V lost 8 bases and J lost 8, with 19 bases in between. Germline-derived CDR1 and CDR2 are LGHNT and FRNRAP. The CDR3 loop spans 14 amino acids. DNA of the CDR3: TGTGCTAGTTTTGTGGGGGGACCAAGGGATGAGCAGTTCTTC. Protein: CASFVGGPRDEQFF. Using reference TRBV12-5 and TRBJ2-1 for the parts outside the CDR3, the full variable domain is DARVTQTPRHKVTEMGQEVTMRCQPILGHNTVFWYRQTMMQGLELLAYFRNRAPLDDSGMPKDRFSAEMPDATLATLKIQPSEPRDSAVYFCASFVGGPRDEQFFGPGTRLTVL.

This chain uses TRBV4-1 with TRBJ1-2; D unclear. Germline values: CDR1 MGHRA, CDR2 YSYEKL. V was clipped by 5 bases and J by 7 bases, with 17 bases between them. This CDR3 region has 14 residues. The CDR3 DNA reads TGCGCCAGCAGCGTAGGGTCGACGAGGGTTGGCTACACCTTC. Residues: CASSVGSTRVGYTF.

The V call is TRBV9, the J call TRBJ2-7; TRBD2 matches 9 bases. CDR3 length equals 13 residues. CDR1 is SGDLS and CDR2 is YYNGEE in the germline V gene. With V trimmed by 3 bases and J by 3 bases, 1 base remained unmatched. CDR3 coding DNA: TGTGCCAGCAGCGGACTAGCGGACTACGAGCAGTACTTC. This translates into CASSGLADYEQYF.

This chain connects TRBV6-5 to TRBJ2-1; D is unclear. The CDR3 covers 12 residues. Germline-derived CDR1 and CDR2 are MNHEY and SVGAGI. V was pared by 6 bases and J by 5 bases, with 8 bases between. CDR3 in amino acids: CASSKYNNEQFF. The DNA of the CDR3 is TGTGCCAGCAGCAAATACAACAATGAGCAGTTCTTC.